Below, 13 T cell receptor beta chains from the same sample are listed, as sequenced in a study of beta chain features in type 1 diabetes. Sequenced material consisted of expressed TCRB transcripts (all of the isolated RNA was reverse transcribed). Libraries were prepared by immunoSEQ multiplex PCR; TCRdb keeps only in-frame clonotypes and omits some of them. This repertoire shows about 160,000 clones, approximately 7.8% found once; its top ten account for about 1%. General study findings and limits: Across all four CD4+ subsets, people with type 1 diabetes showed modestly shorter TCRB CDR3s.

Their antigen targets remain unknown. The sequenced material came from central memory CD4+ T cells from blood. The receptors come from a middle-aged woman with type 1 diabetes.

The J gene is TRBJ1-1, the V gene TRBV15, with D possibly matching TRBD1 (6 bases). The V end lost 0 bases, the J end lost 5 bases, and 13 bases lay between the germline ends. Germline CDR1 LNHNV, CDR2 YYDKDF (reference sequence). The CDR3 has 15 residues. CDR3 in amino acids: CATSRDRNRVTEAFF. The CDR3 DNA sequence: TGTGCCACCAGCAGAGATCGAAACAGGGTTACTGAAGCTTTCTTT.

The rearrangement uses TRBV19 and TRBJ1-5; 8 bases are a match to TRBD1. Germline trimming cut 3 bases from V and 6 bases from J; bases unmatched to any gene: 4. Germline V gene data show CDR1 as LNHDA and CDR2 as SQIVND (reference sequence). The CDR3 contains 14 residues. The CDR3 here is CASSIPDRAQPQHF. CDR3 in DNA: TGTGCCAGTAGTATCCCGGACAGGGCTCAGCCCCAGCATTTT.

This CDR3 reads CASSLSSREPQHF. The CDR3 nucleotides read TGTGCCAGCAGCTTATCCTCCCGGGAGCCCCAGCATTTT. This chain links TRBV7-2 with TRBJ1-5; D not resolved. Germline values: CDR1 SGHTA, CDR2 FQGNSA. V lost 2 bases and J lost 8, with 10 bases in between. This CDR3 is 13 amino acids long.

The chain links TRBV20-1 to TRBJ1-5; 7 bases map to TRBD1. With V trimmed by 5 bases and J by 12 bases, 7 bases remained unmatched. The CDR3 length is 11 residues. The V gene's germline CDR1 is DFQATT and CDR2 SNEGSKA (reference sequence). CDR3 protein: CSAGRDSDQHF. In DNA, the CDR3 is TGCAGTGCTGGAAGGGACAGTGACCAGCATTTT.

This clone came up a few times. V usage is TRBV28 and J usage is TRBJ1-5; the D is unclear. V was clipped by 5 bases and J by 1 base, with 12 bases between them. The CDR3 covers 15 residues. Per the germline V gene, CDR1 is MDHEN and CDR2 is SYDVKM. The CDR3 DNA sequence: TGTGCCAGCAGTGCACCCTCGGGGAGCAATCAGCCCCAGCATTTT. Translation: CASSAPSGSNQPQHF.

The V call is TRBV2, the J call TRBJ1-5; 10 bases align to TRBD1. V was clipped by 6 bases and J by 3 bases; unmatched bases: 5. The CDR3 spans 15 residues. Germline CDR1 is SNHLY and CDR2 is FYNNEI. CDR3 bases: TGTGCCAGCAGGGGGGGACAGGGGCACAATCAGCCCCAGCATTTT. Protein sequence: CASRGGQGHNQPQHF.

The V call is TRBV5-1, the J call TRBJ1-1; TRBD1 matches at 11 bases. V gave up 2 bases and J gave up 5 bases; unmatched junction bases: 11. Germline V gene sequence: CDR1 SGHRS, CDR2 YFSETQ. The CDR3 consists of 17 residues. The CDR3 spells CASSFGSRDRGDTEAFF. CDR3 nucleotides: TGCGCCAGCAGCTTTGGATCCCGGGACAGGGGGGATACTGAAGCTTTCTTT.

This clone was picked up a small number of times. The chain carries TRBV27 and TRBJ1-2; tentative D call: TRBD1 (6 bases). The CDR3 length is 14 residues. V shed 6 bases and J shed 7 bases, with 18 bases lying between them. Germline CDR1 is MNHEY and CDR2 is SMNVEV (reference sequence). In DNA, the CDR3 is TGTGCCAGCAGATTGAGGGACAACGCTGGTGGCTACACCTTC. Its protein is CASRLRDNAGGYTF.

The sample holds a few counts of this clone. The rearrangement joins TRBV15 to TRBJ2-6; weak D call: TRBD1 (6 bases). Germline CDR1 and CDR2: LNHNV and YYDKDF (reference sequence). This CDR3 contains 15 residues. Trimming cost V 5 bases and J 0 bases, with 8 bases left between them. Written as DNA, the CDR3 is TGTGCCACCAGCCGGGACAACTCTGGGGCCAACGTCCTGACTTTC. Translating it yields CATSRDNSGANVLTF. Looking up the rest from reference TRBV15 and TRBJ2-6 gives the full variable domain: DAMVIQNPRYQVTQFGKPVTLSCSQTLNHNVMYWYQQKSSQAPKLLFHYYDKDFNNEADTPDNFQSRRPNTSFCFLDIRSPGLGDTAMYLCATSRDNSGANVLTFGAGSRLTVL.

Concerning this clone itself: This sample also contains other DNA sequences that code for the same CDR3. The chain couples TRBV28 to TRBJ2-5; D may be TRBD1 (6 bases). Trimming took 6 bases from V and 4 from J, leaving 9 bases between them. The CDR3 runs to 12 residues. Germline CDR1 and CDR2: MDHEN and SYDVKM. The CDR3, as DNA: TGTGCCAGCAGACAGGGTGCAGAGACCCAGTACTTC. Translation gives CASRQGAETQYF.

The V call is TRBV13, the J call TRBJ2-2; maybe TRBD1 (6 bases). V was trimmed by 1 base and J by 6 bases, leaving 9 bases between them. Looked up from germline, CDR1 is PRHDT and CDR2 is FYEKMQ (reference sequence). The CDR3 spans 14 residues. CDR3 amino acids: CASSLDAGAGELFF. CDR3 DNA: TGTGCCAGCAGCTTAGATGCAGGGGCCGGGGAGCTGTTTTTT.

The chain carries TRBV25-1 and TRBJ2-1; 8 nucleotides agree with TRBD2. The CDR3 length is 17 residues. With 3 bases clipped from V and 0 bases from J, the junction kept 7 bases outside the gene matches. The V gene's germline CDR1 is MGHDK and CDR2 SYGVNS. The CDR3 region has the DNA TGTGCCAGCAGTGAGCTATCCGGGACTAGCTCCTACAATGAGCAGTTCTTC. Amino acid sequence: CASSELSGTSSYNEQFF.

This clone has just a few counts. The rearrangement uses TRBV5-4 and TRBJ2-7; 8 nucleotides align to TRBD1. Germline CDR1 and CDR2: SGHNT and YYREEE (reference sequence). The trim removed 3 bases at V and 13 bases at J, leaving 12 bases unmatched. The CDR3 runs 13 residues. For the CDR3, the DNA is TGTGCCAGCAGCTCCAACGCGGACAGGGAGGCTTACTTC. Its protein is CASSSNADREAYF. Variable domain in full (rest from reference TRBV5-4 and TRBJ2-7): ETGVTQSPTHLIKTRGQQVTLRCSSQSGHNTVSWYQQALGQGPQFIFQYYREEENGRGNFPPRFSGLQFPNYSSELNVNALELDDSALYLCASSSNADREAYFGPGTRLTVT.